What follows is one T cell receptor (beta chain) and its context. This specimen belongs to a study of blood T cell repertoires in COVID-19. For the study at large: Spain, Italy and the United States supplied samples that represented acute and convalescent COVID-19. PBMCs, B-cell-depleted T cells, or T cells provided the cDNA or gDNA that made up the material.

Authors' processing steps: Nucleated cell counts were estimated from reference gene primer amplification. The table came from immunoSEQ multiplex PCR; TCRdb's copy has only in-frame clones and leaves some out. D and trimming come from the DNA, and the V and J calls and clone size come from that table. The sample records 75,000 to 100,000 clones, nearly 85% being singletons. Germline lookup yields CDR1 WSHSY and CDR2 SAAADI. Trimming shortened V by 4 bases and J by 8 bases, and 12 bases separated the two germline ends. This CDR3 contains 13 residues. The specimen sequenced was peripheral blood. This receptor was obtained from a woman aged 80 or over with acute or convalescent COVID-19. The chain joins TRBV10-2 to TRBJ2-4; weak D call: TRBD1 (6 bases). The CDR3, as DNA: TGCGCCAGCAGTGGTCAGGGGTGGCACATTCAGTACTTC. Encoded protein: CASSGQGWHIQYF.